This record concerns one T cell receptor (beta chain) sequence. Its antigen is as yet unknown. Using immunoSEQ multiplex PCR, the repertoire was profiled, and TCRdb retains in-frame clones only, with some absent. Among about 33,000 clones, around 89% were seen once, and the ten largest hold more than 2.5%. Time point described: week 23, last vaccination. Vaccinated patients received 300 ug of mutant IDH1 20-mer peptide per dose, with topical imiquimod. This sample was included in a study of a mutant IDH1 vaccine in newly diagnosed glioma. Study background: The first vaccination came 4-6 weeks after radiotherapy alone, or with temozolomide cycles. Therapy received beforehand was radiotherapy, temozolomide, or both, with most patients given both. Findings and caveats of the study: Variations in leading peripheral T cell clonotypes appeared to have no connection with pseudoprogression.

Germline CDR1 SGHVS, CDR2 FQNEAQ. There are 12 residues in the CDR3. Trimming took 3 bases from V and 10 from J; bases not matched to a gene: 3. This clonotype originated in a man aged 35 to 55 with glioma. The sequencing used PBMCs, collected from a glioma patient whose treatment included an IDH1 peptide vaccine. The rearrangement links TRBV7-8 to TRBJ1-3; TRBD1 matches 7 bases. The CDR3 sequence: CASSFGTATIYF. Here the CDR3 DNA reads TGTGCCAGCAGCTTCGGGACAGCTACCATATATTTT.